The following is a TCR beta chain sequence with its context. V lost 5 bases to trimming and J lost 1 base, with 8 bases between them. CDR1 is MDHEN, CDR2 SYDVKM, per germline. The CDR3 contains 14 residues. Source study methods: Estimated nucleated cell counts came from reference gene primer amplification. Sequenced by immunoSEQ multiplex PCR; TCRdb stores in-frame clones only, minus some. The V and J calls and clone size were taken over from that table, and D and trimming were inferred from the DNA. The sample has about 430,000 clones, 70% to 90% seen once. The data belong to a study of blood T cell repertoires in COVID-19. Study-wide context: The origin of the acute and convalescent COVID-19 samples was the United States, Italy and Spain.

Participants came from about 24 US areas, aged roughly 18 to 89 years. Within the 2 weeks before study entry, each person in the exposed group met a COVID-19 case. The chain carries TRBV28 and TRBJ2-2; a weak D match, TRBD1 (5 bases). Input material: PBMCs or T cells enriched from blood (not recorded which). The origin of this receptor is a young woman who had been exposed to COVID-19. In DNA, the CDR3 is TGTGCCAGCAGTCCAGACAGGAACACCGGGGAGCTGTTTTTT. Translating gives CASSPDRNTGELFF. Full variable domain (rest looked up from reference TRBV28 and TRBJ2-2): DVKVTQSSRYLVKRTGEKVFLECVQDMDHENMFWYRQDPGLGLRLIYFSYDVKMKEKGDIPEGYSVSREKKERFSLILESASTNQTSMYLCASSPDRNTGELFFGEGSRLTVL.